The entry that follows covers one T cell receptor (beta chain) sequence. This clone was counted between two and nine times. It has no known antigen specificity. It has no much larger one-base neighbor in the sample; base qualities were not kept. This sample is part of a study of blood T cell repertoires in COVID-19 (TCRdb year 2020). A note on the overall study: Collaborator samples came from the United States, Italy and Spain and covered acute and convalescent phases of COVID-19. HLA class I and class II types, where available, came from metadata supplied by the sample provider rather than from assay-based typing. The material from the prospective study consisted of cDNA or gDNA derived from T cells, B-cell-depleted T cells, or PBMCs. Nearly every sample came with metadata listing a de-identified subject ID, COVID-19 status, age in years and sex. A freely available public database, intended as a resource for researchers studying the immune response to SARS-CoV-2, is where the repertoires were released. Subjects who had been exposed to COVID-19, were actively infected with it, or had recovered from it provided the deeply sampled blood TCRbeta repertoires that made up the dataset. The samples were drawn from two sources: the first 160 participants of the ongoing ImmuneRACE study, and 1,254 subjects contributed by 6 global collaborators.

Collaborating institutions collected whole blood in K2EDTA tubes following their own protocols. For TCRbeta analysis, collaborators shipped samples in one of three forms: frozen whole blood, isolated PBMCs, or DNA extracted from either of those sample types. The immunoSEQ Assay, a bias-controlled multiplex PCR, was used to amplify TCRbeta CDR3 regions from genomic DNA. From the authors' description of their analysis: Within the assay, amplification of reference gene primers was used to estimate how many nucleated cells each sample contained. To quantify the absolute abundance of each unique TCRbeta CDR3 rearrangement, sequence reads were collapsed and filtered. For each sample, productive Simpson clonality was calculated as the square root of Simpson's diversity index over productive rearrangements. The clones in this table, taken by TCRdb from immuneACCESS, are in-frame only. Not every clone is retained; where verified, under half of the shortfall comes from an unresolved V gene, and the cause of the rest is unknown. The DNA was the basis for D and trimming; V, J and clone size are from that table. Within this sample are approximately 90,000 clones, with more than 75% of them counted one time only. The ten biggest clones cover 4.5% to 5.5% of the sample.

What the work shows at the level of the full study, not this receptor alone: Clinical and demographic metadata were provided uncurated, with the amount varying by source and participant.

CDR1 is given as SGDLS and CDR2 as YYNGEE, both from the germline V gene. Trimming costs V 3 bases and J 4 bases, and their ends lie 14 bases apart. Taken from cysteine to phenylalanine, the CDR3 has 15 residues. The DNA shown is the 45-base CDR3, in frame from base 1. The V gene is TRBV9 and the J gene is TRBJ2-1; matching of 6 bases hints at TRBD1 as the D gene. Sequenced input: peripheral blood. This receptor was identified in an elderly woman with acute or convalescent COVID-19. The nucleotide sequence is TGTGCCAGCAGCGCCCGACAGGCCGGGTACAATGAGCAGTTCTTC. Translated, it gives CASSARQAGYNEQFF.